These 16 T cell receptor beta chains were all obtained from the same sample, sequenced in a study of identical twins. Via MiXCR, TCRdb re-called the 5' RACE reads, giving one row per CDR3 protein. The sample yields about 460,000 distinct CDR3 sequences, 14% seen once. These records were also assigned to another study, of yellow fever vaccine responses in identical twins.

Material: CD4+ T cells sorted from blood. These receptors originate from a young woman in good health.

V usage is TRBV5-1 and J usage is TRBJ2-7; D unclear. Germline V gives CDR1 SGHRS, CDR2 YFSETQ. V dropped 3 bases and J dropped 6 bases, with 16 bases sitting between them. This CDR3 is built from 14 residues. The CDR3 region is CASSSRLRTLEQYF. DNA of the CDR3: TGCGCCAGCAGCTCCCGTCTGAGGACCCTCGAGCAGTACTTC.

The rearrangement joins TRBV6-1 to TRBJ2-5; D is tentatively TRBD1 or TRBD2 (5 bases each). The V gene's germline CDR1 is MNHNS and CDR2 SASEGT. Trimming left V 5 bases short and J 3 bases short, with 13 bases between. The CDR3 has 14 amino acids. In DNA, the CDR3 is TGTGCCAGCAGTCTCCGGGACCTTAAAGAGACCCAGTACTTC. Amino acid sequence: CASSLRDLKETQYF.

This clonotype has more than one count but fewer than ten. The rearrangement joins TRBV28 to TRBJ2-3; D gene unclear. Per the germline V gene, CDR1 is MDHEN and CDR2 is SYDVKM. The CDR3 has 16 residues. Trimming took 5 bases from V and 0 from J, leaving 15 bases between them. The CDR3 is CASSRISQASTDTQYF. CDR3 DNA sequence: TGTGCCAGCAGTAGAATCTCCCAGGCTAGCACAGATACGCAGTATTTT.

The CDR3 DNA sequence: TGCGCCAGCAGCCAAGATCGGGGACTAGCGGGCCAAGAGACCCAGTACTTC. Translated, it gives CASSQDRGLAGQETQYF. The rearrangement uses TRBV4-3 and TRBJ2-5; 12 positions match TRBD2. CDR1 is LGHNA and CDR2 is YSLEER in the germline V gene. CDR3 length: 17 residues. Germline trimming cut 0 bases from V and 1 base from J; bases unmatched to any gene: 3.

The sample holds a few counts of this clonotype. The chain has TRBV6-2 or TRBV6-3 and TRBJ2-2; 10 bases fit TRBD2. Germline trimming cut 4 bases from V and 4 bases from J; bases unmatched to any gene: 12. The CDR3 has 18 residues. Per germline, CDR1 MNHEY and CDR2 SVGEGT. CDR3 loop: CASSFGGLADSPTGELFF. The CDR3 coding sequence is TGTGCCAGCAGTTTTGGTGGACTAGCGGACTCCCCCACCGGGGAGCTGTTTTTT.

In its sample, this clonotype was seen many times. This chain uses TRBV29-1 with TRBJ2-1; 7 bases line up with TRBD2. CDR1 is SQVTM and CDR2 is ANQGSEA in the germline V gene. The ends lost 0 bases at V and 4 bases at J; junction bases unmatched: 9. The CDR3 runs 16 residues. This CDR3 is CSVEDGRAGTYNEQFF. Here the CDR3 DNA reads TGCAGCGTTGAAGATGGCCGAGCGGGAACTTACAATGAGCAGTTCTTC.

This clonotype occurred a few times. CDR3 loop: CASSQEVLAGVTDTQYF. CDR3 nucleotide sequence: TGTGCCAGCAGCCAAGAGGTTCTAGCGGGAGTAACAGATACGCAGTATTTT. The V gene is TRBV3-1, the J gene TRBJ2-3; 10 bases align to TRBD2. CDR1 is LGHDT and CDR2 is YNNKEL in the germline V gene (reference sequence). V lost 0 bases and J lost 3; bases outside the gene matches: 6. This CDR3 has 17 residues.

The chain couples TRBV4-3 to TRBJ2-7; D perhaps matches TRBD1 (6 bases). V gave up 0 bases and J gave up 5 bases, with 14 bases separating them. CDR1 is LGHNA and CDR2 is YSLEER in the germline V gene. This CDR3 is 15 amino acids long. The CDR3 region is CASSQDQGQGDEQYF. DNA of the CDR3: TGCGCCAGCAGCCAAGATCAGGGACAAGGGGACGAGCAGTACTTC.

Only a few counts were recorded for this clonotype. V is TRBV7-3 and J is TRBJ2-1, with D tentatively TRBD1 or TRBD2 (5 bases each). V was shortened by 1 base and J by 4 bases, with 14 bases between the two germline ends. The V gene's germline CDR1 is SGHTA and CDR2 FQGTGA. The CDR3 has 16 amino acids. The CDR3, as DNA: TGTGCCAGCAGCTTAATAGGGACGGAGATATACAATGAGCAGTTCTTC. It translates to CASSLIGTEIYNEQFF.

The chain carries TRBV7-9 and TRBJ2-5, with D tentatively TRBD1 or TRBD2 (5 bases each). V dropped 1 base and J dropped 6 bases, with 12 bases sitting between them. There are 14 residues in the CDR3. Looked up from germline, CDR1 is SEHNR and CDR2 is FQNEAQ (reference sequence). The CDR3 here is CASSLDGEGKTQYF. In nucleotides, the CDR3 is TGTGCCAGCAGCTTAGATGGAGAGGGGAAGACCCAGTACTTC. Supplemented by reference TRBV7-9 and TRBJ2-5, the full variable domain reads DTGVSQNPRHKITKRGQNVTFRCDPISEHNRLYWYRQTLGQGPEFLTYFQNEAQLEKSRLLSDRFSAERPKGSFSTLEIQRTEQGDSAMYLCASSLDGEGKTQYFGPGTRLLVL.

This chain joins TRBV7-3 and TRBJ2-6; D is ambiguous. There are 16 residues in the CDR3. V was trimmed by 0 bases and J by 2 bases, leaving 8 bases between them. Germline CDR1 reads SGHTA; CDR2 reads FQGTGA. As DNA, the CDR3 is TGTGCCAGCAGCTTAACCTTGAACACTGGGGCCAACGTCCTGACTTTC. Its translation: CASSLTLNTGANVLTF.

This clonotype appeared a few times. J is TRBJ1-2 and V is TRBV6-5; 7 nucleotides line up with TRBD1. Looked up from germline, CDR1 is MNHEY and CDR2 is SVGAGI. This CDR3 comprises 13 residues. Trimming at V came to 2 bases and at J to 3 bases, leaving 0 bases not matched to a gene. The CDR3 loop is CASSYGQDYGYTF. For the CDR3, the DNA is TGTGCCAGCAGTTACGGACAGGACTATGGCTACACCTTC.

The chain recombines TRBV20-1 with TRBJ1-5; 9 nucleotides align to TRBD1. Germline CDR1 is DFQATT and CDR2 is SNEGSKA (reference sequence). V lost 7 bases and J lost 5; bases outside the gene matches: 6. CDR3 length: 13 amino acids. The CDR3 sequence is CSVPGQGDQPQHF. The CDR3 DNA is TGCAGTGTCCCGGGACAGGGAGATCAGCCCCAGCATTTT.

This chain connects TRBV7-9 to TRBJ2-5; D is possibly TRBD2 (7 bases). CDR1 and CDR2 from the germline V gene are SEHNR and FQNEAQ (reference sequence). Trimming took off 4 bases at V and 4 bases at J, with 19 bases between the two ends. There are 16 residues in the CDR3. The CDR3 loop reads CASSSKGEREPETQYF. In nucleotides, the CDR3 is TGTGCCAGCAGCTCTAAGGGGGAGCGGGAACCAGAGACCCAGTACTTC.

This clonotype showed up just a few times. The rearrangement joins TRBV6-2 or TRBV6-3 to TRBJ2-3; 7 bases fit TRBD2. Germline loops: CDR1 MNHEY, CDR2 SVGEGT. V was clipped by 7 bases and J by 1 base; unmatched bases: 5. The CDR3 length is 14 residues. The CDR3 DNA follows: TGTGCCAGCACCGCGGGAGTAGGCACAGATACGCAGTATTTT. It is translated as CASTAGVGTDTQYF.

The DNA of the CDR3 is TGTGCCAGCAGTCCCCCAGGAGCCCCAGAGACCCAGTACTTC. Translating gives CASSPPGAPETQYF. The J gene is TRBJ2-5, the V gene TRBV12-3 or TRBV12-4, with unresolved D. This CDR3 spans 14 amino acids. V dropped 5 bases and J dropped 4 bases, with 14 bases sitting between them.